A single sample gave rise to the 24 T cell receptor beta chains below, sequenced in a study of cytomegalovirus exposure and HLA in healthy donors. PCR primers comprised 60 Vbeta and 13 Jbeta primers. Using immunoSEQ multiplex PCR, the repertoire was profiled, and TCRdb retains in-frame clones only, with some absent. Of 65,000 to 85,000 clones detected, just over 85% appear once; the ten largest clones hold roughly 2%. The sequenced material came from PBMCs. The origin of the receptors is a woman in her twenties or thirties in good health and CMV-seronegative.

The V and J genes are TRBV19 and TRBJ2-3; 7 nucleotides line up with TRBD2. The trim removed 2 bases at V and 4 bases at J, leaving 6 bases unmatched. CDR3 size: 15 residues. Germline CDR1 LNHDA, CDR2 SQIVND (reference sequence). The DNA of the CDR3 is TGTGCCAGTAGTATAATACCTAGCGGCTCAGATACGCAGTATTTT. Its protein product is CASSIIPSGSDTQYF. Looking up the rest from reference TRBV19 and TRBJ2-3 gives the full variable domain: DGGITQSPKYLFRKEGQNVTLSCEQNLNHDAMYWYRQDPGQGLRLIYYSQIVNDFQKGDIAEGYSVSREKKESFPLTVTSAQKNPTAFYLCASSIIPSGSDTQYFGPGTRLTVL.

This sequence joins TRBV6-6 and TRBJ2-7, with 10 bases that match TRBD1. The CDR3 contains 15 residues. CDR1 is MNHNY, CDR2 SVGAGI, per germline (reference sequence). V trimming: 0 bases; J trimming: 5 bases; junction bases outside the gene matches: 4. CDR3 sequence: CASSYSRDRGNEQYF. For the CDR3, the DNA is TGTGCCAGCAGTTACTCGAGGGACAGGGGTAACGAGCAGTACTTC.

This chain joins TRBV10-3 and TRBJ2-5; the match to TRBD1 covers 8 bases. The CDR3 length is 15 residues. Germline V lookup: CDR1 ENHRY, CDR2 SYGVKD. The J segment lost 5 bases and the V segment lost 4 bases, leaving 9 bases of the junction unmatched. The CDR3, as DNA: TGTGCCATCAGTGTCCTTTCAGGGGGCTGGGAGACCCAGTACTTC. It yields the protein CAISVLSGGWETQYF.

The chain has TRBV7-2 and TRBJ1-3; perhaps TRBD1 as D (6 bases). Germline CDR1 is SGHTA and CDR2 is FQGNSA. Trimming pared 2 bases from V and 2 bases from J, leaving 7 bases between. The CDR3 totals 14 residues. CDR3 in amino acids: CASSLTGPGNTIYF. CDR3 sequence (DNA): TGTGCCAGCAGCTTAACAGGGCCTGGAAACACCATATATTTT.

The chain combines TRBV2 with TRBJ1-1, with 9 bases aligning to TRBD1. This CDR3 region has 16 residues. Germline lookup yields CDR1 SNHLY and CDR2 FYNNEI. Unmatched junction bases numbered 8, after V lost 1 base and J lost 5 bases. CDR3 coding DNA: TGTGCCAGCAGTGAAGATGTGGGACAGGGTCGGACTGAAGCTTTCTTT. This sequence encodes CASSEDVGQGRTEAFF.

The V call is TRBV5-4, the J call TRBJ2-7; a possible D gene is TRBD1 (6 bases). Per the germline V gene, CDR1 is SGHNT and CDR2 is YYREEE (reference sequence). This CDR3 is 15 amino acids long. The V gene lost 0 bases and the J gene lost 3 bases, with 13 bases spanning the gap. The CDR3 is CASSLGGTTLYEQYF. CDR3 nucleotide sequence: TGTGCCAGCAGCTTGGGAGGGACAACTCTCTACGAGCAGTACTTC.

This chain connects TRBV11-2 to TRBJ2-5; 11 positions match TRBD2. Trimming removed 1 base from V and 5 bases from J; junction bases left unmatched: 9. The CDR3 runs to 17 residues. Per the germline V gene, CDR1 is SGHAT and CDR2 is FQNNGV. CDR3 DNA: TGTGCCAGCAGCTTAGTACTAGCGGGAGTTTCCGGCGAGACCCAGTACTTC. It yields the protein CASSLVLAGVSGETQYF. Based on the CDR3 plus reference TRBV11-2 and TRBJ2-5, the full variable domain is EAGVAQSPRYKIIEKRQSVAFWCNPISGHATLYWYQQILGQGPKLLIQFQNNGVVDDSQLPKDRFSAERLKGVDSTLKIQPAKLEDSAVYLCASSLVLAGVSGETQYFGPGTRLLVL.

This clone showed up just a few times. The DNA of the CDR3 is TGTGCCAGCAGTGAAGCCGGGACTAGCGGGAGCGGCTTCACAGATACGCAGTATTTT. This codes for CASSEAGTSGSGFTDTQYF. The V gene is TRBV6-1, the J gene TRBJ2-3; 14 bases are shared with TRBD2. Per the germline V gene, CDR1 is MNHNS and CDR2 is SASEGT. V lost 0 bases and J lost 2; bases outside the gene matches: 7. This CDR3 has 19 residues.

The gene calls are TRBV29-1 and TRBJ2-1, with D possibly matching TRBD2 (6 bases). CDR1 and CDR2 from the germline V gene are SQVTM and ANQGSEA. V lost 3 bases and J 0 bases, leaving 9 bases between the germline ends. The CDR3 extends over 14 amino acids. The chain's CDR3 is CSVDETSSYNEQFF. The CDR3 DNA sequence: TGCAGCGTTGATGAGACTAGCTCCTACAATGAGCAGTTCTTC.

The chain carries TRBV4-2 and TRBJ1-6, with a tentative D call TRBD1 (6 bases). The V and J ends lost 1 base and 15 bases respectively, with 13 bases between them. Germline assignment: CDR1 LGHNA and CDR2 YNFKEQ. The CDR3 sequence is 13 residues long. CDR3 coding DNA: TGTGCCAGCAGCCAAGTTTCAACAGGGCTCCTCCACTTT. It encodes CASSQVSTGLLHF.

The chain combines TRBV7-9 with TRBJ1-5; D might be TRBD1 (6 bases). Germline assignment: CDR1 SEHNR and CDR2 FQNEAQ (reference sequence). CDR3 length: 15 amino acids. The V end lost 1 base, the J end lost 5 bases, and 12 bases lay between the germline ends. The CDR3 nucleotides are TGTGCCAGCAGCTTAGGGGGGGGCAGGGATCAGCCCCAGCATTTT. This codes for CASSLGGGRDQPQHF.

V and J are TRBV30 and TRBJ1-4; D uncertain. Germline loops: CDR1 GTSNPN, CDR2 SVGIG (reference sequence). V lost 1 base and J lost 5, with 14 bases in between. The length of the CDR3 is 15 residues. In DNA, the CDR3 is TGTGCCTGGAGTGCCTCATTTAACTTAAATGAAAAACTGTTTTTT. Encoded protein: CAWSASFNLNEKLFF.

This chain connects TRBV28 to TRBJ1-2; D remains ambiguous. Trimming shortened V by 4 bases and J by 10 bases, and 10 bases separated the two germline ends. The CDR3 covers 11 residues. Germline V gives CDR1 MDHEN, CDR2 SYDVKM. The CDR3 DNA is TGTGCCAGCAGTTCGCGGGCCTCCTACACCTTC. Protein sequence: CASSSRASYTF.

The rearrangement uses TRBV2 and TRBJ1-1; D might be TRBD1 (6 bases). Germline values: CDR1 SNHLY, CDR2 FYNNEI. V lost 4 bases to trimming and J lost 3 bases, with 15 bases between them. The CDR3 is 15 amino acids. As DNA, the CDR3 is TGTGCCAGCAGTGGGGCAGGGGTTGATTACACTGAAGCTTTCTTT. Translated: CASSGAGVDYTEAFF. Supplemented by reference TRBV2 and TRBJ1-1, the full variable domain reads EPEVTQTPSHQVTQMGQEVILRCVPISNHLYFYWYRQILGQKVEFLVSFYNNEISEKSEIFDDQFSVERPDGSNFTLKIRSTKLEDSAMYFCASSGAGVDYTEAFFGQGTRLTVV.

This chain connects TRBV18 to TRBJ1-5; D is unresolved. The V and J ends lost 5 bases and 4 bases respectively, with 15 bases between them. The CDR3 is 15 residues long. Per germline, CDR1 KGHSH and CDR2 LQKENI. The CDR3 nucleotides are TGTGCCAGCTCATCGGGGTCGATGACAAATCAGCCCCAGCATTTT. Its protein product is CASSSGSMTNQPQHF.

The CDR3 protein is CASGAPRGGTSTDTQYF. The CDR3 DNA reads TGTGCCAGCGGCGCCCCCCGTGGCGGGACTAGCACAGATACGCAGTATTTT. The chain carries TRBV9 and TRBJ2-3; a weak D match, TRBD2 (6 bases). Germline values: CDR1 SGDLS, CDR2 YYNGEE. V was clipped by 7 bases and J by 0 bases, with 21 bases between them. The CDR3 runs 17 residues.

Concerning this clone: One end of the junction does not line up with germline, which may come from a read error. This rearrangement joins TRBV28 to TRBJ2-3, with D possibly being TRBD1 (5 bases). The CDR3 has 14 residues. The germline gives CDR1 MDHEN, CDR2 SYDVKM. CDR3: CASTLGAGTDTQYF. The CDR3 DNA follows: TGTGCCAGCACTTTAGGGGCAGGGACAGATACGCAGTATTTT.

The chain links TRBV7-2 to TRBJ1-1; 7 bases are shared with TRBD1. The CDR3 is 14 residues long. The V gene end was trimmed by 5 bases and the J gene end by 0 bases; junction bases not matched to a gene: 3. In germline, CDR1 is SGHTA, CDR2 FQGNSA. The CDR3 nucleotides read TGTGCCAGCAGCCCGGGGACAGTGAACACTGAAGCTTTCTTT. Protein product: CASSPGTVNTEAFF.

The gene calls are TRBV9 and TRBJ2-3; 9 nucleotides match TRBD1. V was clipped by 5 bases and J by 2 bases; unmatched bases: 6. The germline CDR1 and CDR2 sequences are SGDLS and YYNGEE. This CDR3 comprises 15 residues. Written as DNA, the CDR3 is TGTGCCAGCAGGCCCGGGACAGGGCTCACAGATACGCAGTATTTT. Residues: CASRPGTGLTDTQYF.

The rearrangement uses TRBV19 and TRBJ2-2; 10 nucleotides line up with TRBD2. This CDR3 is 16 amino acids long. V was pared by 4 bases and J by 8 bases, with 10 bases of the junction left unmatched. CDR1 LNHDA and CDR2 SQIVND come from the germline V gene (reference sequence). The CDR3 nucleotides read TGTGCCAGTAGTACCCAAGCGGGAGGGCCGTGGGGGGAGCTGTTTTTT. As protein: CASSTQAGGPWGELFF.

The sample holds one count of this clone. The chain links TRBV5-5 to TRBJ2-1, with D tentatively TRBD2 (5 bases). Trimming took 4 bases from V and 0 from J, leaving 14 bases between them. The CDR3 is 16 amino acids. Per germline, CDR1 SGHKS and CDR2 YYEKEE (reference sequence). This chain's CDR3 is CASSPSTGSSYNEQFF. The CDR3 nucleotides are TGTGCCAGCAGCCCCTCGACTGGGAGCTCCTACAATGAGCAGTTCTTC.

V usage is TRBV7-6 and J usage is TRBJ2-5; 8 nucleotides match TRBD1. The J call may be incorrect, as the DNA end agrees better with TRBJ2-7. The germline V gene encodes CDR1 SGHVS and CDR2 FNYEAQ. This CDR3 is built from 16 residues. In DNA form, the CDR3 reads TGTGCCAGCAGCTCTAGAGGCAGGGGGCTTCATCCCGAGCAGTACTTC. Encoded protein: CASSSRGRGLHPEQYF.

As for this clone: Its ends do not fully match the called genes, so a read error is possible. This chain connects TRBV7-7 to TRBJ2-2; 7 positions agree with TRBD2. Germline-derived CDR1 and CDR2 are SSHAT and FNYEAQ (reference sequence). CDR3 length: 16 amino acids. Here the CDR3 reads CASSLGAGTNTGELFF. Written as DNA, the CDR3 is TGTGCTAGCAGCTTAGGAGCGGGGACTAACACCGGGGAGCTGTTTTTT.

This chain links TRBV11-3 with TRBJ1-2; 7 bases map to TRBD1. CDR1 and CDR2 (germline): SGHNT, YENEEA. This CDR3 has 16 amino acids. V shed 0 bases, J shed 3 bases, and the junction held 7 bases outside the gene matches. CDR3 in DNA: TGTGCCAGCAGCTTAGAAGGCCGCAGGGGGGACTATGGCTACACCTTC. Translated, it gives CASSLEGRRGDYGYTF.